Shown below are 25 T cell receptor beta chains from a single sample sequenced in a study of T cell repertoires in cytomegalovirus infection. From the reads, TCRdb called clonotypes with MiXCR, one entry per CDR3 protein. The repertoire holds approximately 500,000 distinct CDR3 sequences, 16% seen once, with about 24% in the top ten. Specimen: CD8+ T cells from PBMCs. The receptors stem from a human donor in good health (CMV status not recorded). Some clones in this sample may be carry-over from other donors' samples.

This chain links TRBV28 with TRBJ2-7; 7 nucleotides line up with TRBD2. V lost 10 bases to trimming and J lost 4 bases; unmatched junction nucleotides: 10. This CDR3 has 13 residues. Germline V gene data show CDR1 as MDHEN and CDR2 as SYDVKM. The CDR3 sequence: CAINGMGGYEQYF. In DNA, the CDR3 is TGTGCCATCAATGGAATGGGAGGGTACGAGCAGTACTTC.

This clonotype was seen only a few times. The chain carries TRBV7-9 and TRBJ2-3, with 8 bases fitting TRBD2. Germline V lookup: CDR1 SEHNR, CDR2 FQNEAQ (reference sequence). J lost 2 bases, V lost 4 bases, and 14 bases had no gene match. There are 18 residues in the CDR3. CDR3 sequence: CASSSPLRGGRYTDTQYF. CDR3 DNA: TGTGCCAGCAGCTCACCTCTACGGGGGGGCAGATACACAGATACGCAGTATTTT.

This clonotype was counted many times. The chain has TRBV27 and TRBJ2-1; D possibly corresponds to TRBD2 (6 bases). Trimming stripped 1 base from V and 5 bases from J, with 9 bases between. The CDR3 is made up of 14 amino acids. Germline V CDR1 and CDR2: MNHEY, SMNVEV (reference sequence). The CDR3 here is CASSLFRTNNEQFF. The CDR3 DNA reads as TGTGCCAGCAGTTTATTTAGGACTAACAATGAGCAGTTCTTC.

This chain connects TRBV28 to TRBJ2-7; D is ambiguous. Germline assignment: CDR1 MDHEN and CDR2 SYDVKM. The CDR3 has 13 amino acids. V dropped 2 bases and J dropped 2 bases, with 7 bases sitting between them. In DNA form, the CDR3 reads TGTGCCAGCAGTTTACGAATGACCTACGAGCAGTACTTC. Translation: CASSLRMTYEQYF.

There are many counts of this clonotype. The rearrangement joins TRBV7-8 to TRBJ2-1, with 11 positions matching TRBD2. CDR3 size: 18 residues. The germline gives CDR1 SGHVS, CDR2 FQNEAQ. Trimming removed 2 bases from V and 4 bases from J; junction bases left unmatched: 10. CDR3 sequence: CASSLNLAGGNVYNEQFF. In nucleotides, the CDR3 is TGTGCCAGCAGCTTAAACCTAGCGGGGGGAAACGTTTACAATGAGCAGTTCTTC.

This clonotype was detected a few times. The chain employs TRBV5-1 and TRBJ2-5; 9 nucleotides match TRBD1. Germline CDR1 reads SGHRS; CDR2 reads YFSETQ. This CDR3 region has 14 residues. The V gene end was trimmed by 4 bases and the J gene end by 6 bases; junction bases not matched to a gene: 7. This chain's CDR3 is CASSPPGQGKTQYF. DNA for the CDR3: TGCGCCAGCAGCCCACCGGGACAGGGAAAGACCCAGTACTTC. The whole variable domain, remainder taken from reference TRBV5-1 and TRBJ2-5, is KAGVTQTPRYLIKTRGQQVTLSCSPISGHRSVSWYQQTPGQGLQFLFEYFSETQRNKGNFPGRFSGRQFSNSRSEMNVSTLELGDSALYLCASSPPGQGKTQYFGPGTRLLVL.

This clonotype showed up many times. CDR3 in DNA: TGTGCCAGCAGAAGCTTAGGGGGGAGCAATGAGCAGTTCTTC. Its translation: CASRSLGGSNEQFF. The chain combines TRBV28 with TRBJ2-1; D tentatively fits TRBD1 or TRBD2 (6 bases each). This CDR3 contains 14 residues. V lost 6 bases and J 6 bases, leaving 15 bases between the germline ends. Germline V CDR1 and CDR2: MDHEN, SYDVKM. Based on the CDR3 plus reference TRBV28 and TRBJ2-1, the full variable domain is DVKVTQSSRYLVKRTGEKVFLECVQDMDHENMFWYRQDPGLGLRLIYFSYDVKMKEKGDIPEGYSVSREKKERFSLILESASTNQTSMYLCASRSLGGSNEQFFGPGTRLTVL.

The chain recombines TRBV29-1 with TRBJ2-1; D might be TRBD1 or TRBD2, each matching 6 bases. CDR3 size: 14 residues. With 4 bases removed from V and 5 bases from J, the gap between germline ends came to 15 bases. Germline CDR1 and CDR2: SQVTM and ANQGSEA. In DNA, the CDR3 is TGCAGCGTTGGGGACGGGGGCGCGAACAATGAGCAGTTCTTC. Residues: CSVGDGGANNEQFF.

Comment on this clonotype: A much more abundant neighbour one base away suggests this may be a read error. This chain connects TRBV7-9 to TRBJ2-1; D is ambiguous. The CDR3 is 11 amino acids. Germline CDR1 reads SEHNR; CDR2 reads FQNEAQ (reference sequence). The CDR3 DNA sequence: TGTGGCAGCCGCGCCACCAGTGAGCAGTTCTTC. Translating gives CGSRATSEQFF.

This chain joins TRBV29-1 and TRBJ2-6; 9 nucleotides line up with TRBD1. Germline V gene lookup returns CDR1 SQVTM and CDR2 ANQGSEA. V lost 6 bases, J lost 0 bases, and 6 bases stayed unmatched. There are 16 residues in the CDR3. The CDR3 loop reads CSVWTGDFSGANVLTF. In DNA, the CDR3 is TGCAGCGTCTGGACAGGGGACTTCTCTGGGGCCAACGTCCTGACTTTC.

This clonotype was observed a handful of times. This chain joins TRBV28 and TRBJ2-7; weak D call: TRBD2 (6 bases). CDR3 length equals 12 residues. Germline V lookup: CDR1 MDHEN, CDR2 SYDVKM. Trimming took off 4 bases at V and 7 bases at J, with 11 bases between the two ends. CDR3 loop: CASSWDSVEQYF. The CDR3 nucleotides read TGTGCCAGCAGTTGGGACTCGGTGGAGCAGTACTTC.

This clonotype has at least ten counts. The chain links TRBV12-3 or TRBV12-4 to TRBJ2-1, with TRBD1 matching over 8 bases. This CDR3 region has 13 residues. After removal of 3 bases from V and 8 bases from J, the junction contained 3 bases not matched to a gene. The CDR3 DNA is TGTGCCAGCAGTTTCGGACAGGGCGATGAGCAGTTCTTC. Translating it yields CASSFGQGDEQFF.

Of note for this clonotype: The conserved phenylalanine or tryptophan is not found at the CDR3 terminus, so this likely reflects a read error. This chain links TRBV2 with TRBJ2-7; a possible D gene is TRBD1 (6 bases). The CDR3 covers 15 residues. CDR1 and CDR2 (germline): SNHLY, FYNNEI. The CDR3 DNA follows: TGTTCCAGCAGAGTCCGCCACAGGGCGACCAACGAGCAGTACTTA. Amino acids: CSSRVRHRATNEQYL.

The V gene is TRBV12-3 or TRBV12-4, the J gene TRBJ2-3; D unclear. The CDR3 loop spans 12 amino acids. V lost 6 bases and J lost 7, with 11 bases in between. As DNA, the CDR3 is TGTGCCAGCAGATTCAGTGGATATACGCAGTATTTT. Amino acids: CASRFSGYTQYF.

This rearrangement joins TRBV28 to TRBJ1-4; D remains ambiguous. This CDR3 is 15 amino acids long. The V gene's germline CDR1 is MDHEN and CDR2 SYDVKM. Trimming took 5 bases from V and 3 from J, leaving 13 bases between them. This CDR3 reads CASSPHWSSNEKLFF. In DNA form, the CDR3 reads TGTGCCAGCAGTCCCCATTGGTCATCTAATGAAAAACTGTTTTTT.

This clonotype has a handful of counts. V is TRBV13 and J is TRBJ1-1; 8 positions agree with TRBD1. Germline CDR1 and CDR2: PRHDT and FYEKMQ (reference sequence). The CDR3 is made up of 15 amino acids. The J segment lost 0 bases and the V segment lost 3 bases, leaving 3 bases of the junction unmatched. The CDR3 protein is CASSFVDRVNTEAFF. The CDR3 DNA is TGTGCCAGCAGCTTTGTGGACAGGGTGAACACTGAAGCTTTCTTT. Drawing the rest from reference TRBV13 and TRBJ1-1, the complete variable domain is AAGVIQSPRHLIKEKRETATLKCYPIPRHDTVYWYQQGPGQDPQFLISFYEKMQSDKGSIPDRFSAQQFSDYHSELNMSSLELGDSALYFCASSFVDRVNTEAFFGQGTRLTVV.

The chain has TRBV14 and TRBJ2-3; TRBD2 matches at 12 bases. V lost 2 bases and J lost 6; bases outside the gene matches: 12. Germline V lookup: CDR1 SGHDN, CDR2 FVKESK. The CDR3 extends over 18 amino acids. CDR3 DNA: TGTGCCAGCAGCCAACCCTCCTCTAGCGGGGGGGCCTCTGATACGCAGTATTTT. Amino acid sequence: CASSQPSSSGGASDTQYF.

In its sample, this clonotype was seen many times. V and J are TRBV7-8 and TRBJ2-3; D gene unclear. The V end was cut by 4 bases, the J end by 8 bases, with 16 bases between. The germline gives CDR1 SGHVS, CDR2 FQNEAQ. CDR3 size: 14 residues. DNA for the CDR3: TGTGCCAGCAGCTCCCAGGCGGATGCCGGTACGCAGTATTTT. Translated, it gives CASSSQADAGTQYF.

J is TRBJ1-4 and V is TRBV7-6; TRBD1 is a possible D gene (5 bases). This CDR3 region has 15 residues. Trimming stripped 5 bases from V and 7 bases from J, with 17 bases between. Germline V CDR1 and CDR2: SGHVS, FNYEAQ. The CDR3 region is CASSPRENPVEKLFF. Written as DNA, the CDR3 is TGTGCCAGCAGCCCCAGGGAAAACCCTGTTGAAAAACTGTTTTTT.

Many counts were recorded for this clonotype. This chain uses TRBV7-6 with TRBJ1-1; possible D gene TRBD1, 6 bases. V was pared by 3 bases and J by 0 bases, with 14 bases between. The CDR3 sequence is 16 residues long. CDR1 and CDR2 from the germline V gene are SGHVS and FNYEAQ. The CDR3 loop reads CASSLGGQLMNTEAFF. CDR3 DNA sequence: TGTGCCAGCAGCTTGGGTGGACAGCTCATGAACACTGAAGCTTTCTTT.

This rearrangement joins TRBV24-1 to TRBJ2-1; D may correspond to TRBD1 or TRBD2 (5 bases each). With 5 bases removed from V and 8 bases from J, the gap between germline ends came to 27 bases. The germline CDR1 and CDR2 sequences are KGHDR and SFDVKD. This CDR3 has 18 residues. The CDR3 DNA is TGTGCCACCAGTGCCCCCAACTGGGCAGGGAGATCGTCGGATGAGCAGTTCTTC. Translation gives CATSAPNWAGRSSDEQFF.

V gene TRBV10-3 combines with J gene TRBJ1-1; D not certain. Between the trimmed V and J ends, which lost 6 bases and 4 bases, there was a span of 12 bases. This CDR3 is built from 13 residues. Germline V gives CDR1 ENHRY, CDR2 SYGVKD. The chain's CDR3 is CAIRSEGRTEAFF. The CDR3 nucleotides are TGTGCCATCAGAAGTGAAGGTCGCACTGAAGCTTTCTTT.

This clonotype has a handful of counts. This chain links TRBV5-5 with TRBJ2-7; D is ambiguous. Germline loops: CDR1 SGHKS, CDR2 YYEKEE (reference sequence). This CDR3 spans 13 amino acids. V was clipped by 2 bases and J by 3 bases, with 9 bases between them. This CDR3 is CASSLKGFYEQYF. The DNA for the CDR3 is TGTGCCAGCAGCTTAAAGGGTTTCTACGAGCAGTACTTC.

In its sample, this clonotype was seen many times. V gene TRBV7-9 combines with J gene TRBJ2-1, with 9 bases fitting TRBD2. The V segment lost 5 bases and the J segment 4 bases; nucleotides outside the gene matches: 9. Germline V gene data show CDR1 as SEHNR and CDR2 as FQNEAQ (reference sequence). CDR3 length: 16 amino acids. DNA for the CDR3: TGTGCCAGCAGCCCCCGCTCAGCGGGGGGTTACAATGAGCAGTTCTTC. Residues: CASSPRSAGGYNEQFF.

Here the CDR3 DNA reads TGCAGTGCGCCGAGAATCAGCGTGACGAACACCGGGGAGCTGTTTTTT. This codes for CSAPRISVTNTGELFF. The rearrangement links TRBV20-1 to TRBJ2-2; D gene unclear. V lost 6 bases and J lost 0, with 17 bases in between. The CDR3 has 16 residues. The germline gives CDR1 DFQATT, CDR2 SNEGSKA (reference sequence).